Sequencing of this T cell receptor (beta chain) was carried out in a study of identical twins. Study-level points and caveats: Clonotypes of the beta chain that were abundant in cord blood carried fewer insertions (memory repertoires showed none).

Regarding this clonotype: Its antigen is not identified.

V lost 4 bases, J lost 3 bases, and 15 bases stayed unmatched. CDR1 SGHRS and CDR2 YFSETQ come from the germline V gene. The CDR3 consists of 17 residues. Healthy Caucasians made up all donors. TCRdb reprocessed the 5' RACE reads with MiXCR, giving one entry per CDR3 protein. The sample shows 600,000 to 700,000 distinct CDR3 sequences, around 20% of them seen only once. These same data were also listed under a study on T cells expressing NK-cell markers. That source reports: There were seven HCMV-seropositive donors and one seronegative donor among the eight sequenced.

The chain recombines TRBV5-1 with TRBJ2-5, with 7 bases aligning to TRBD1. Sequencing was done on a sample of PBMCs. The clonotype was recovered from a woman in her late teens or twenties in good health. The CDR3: CASSPDPTGMREETQYF. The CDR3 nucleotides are TGCGCCAGCAGCCCGGACCCGACAGGGATGCGAGAAGAGACCCAGTACTTC.